These 26 T cell receptor beta chains were sequenced from one sample in a study of T cells expressing NK-cell markers. TCRdb re-called the 5' RACE reads; every CDR3 protein appears as one record, without DNA. This repertoire includes 350,000 to 450,000 distinct CDR3 sequences. The source material was blood T cells: a sorted CD56 or NKG2C T cell subset, CD4+ or CD8+ T cells, or bulk PBMC T cells (not recorded which). These receptors were taken from a man aged 18 to 69 in good health.

J is TRBJ1-4 and V is TRBV28; as DNA is missing, the TRBD1 call by TCRdb cannot be tested. Germline loops: CDR1 MDHEN, CDR2 SYDVKM. The CDR3 is 15 residues long. This CDR3 reads CASHQGAGAGEKLFF.

The chain links TRBV12-3 or TRBV12-4 to TRBJ2-3; TCRdb proposes TRBD2, but this gene call is untestable without DNA. The CDR3 loop spans 16 amino acids. Here the CDR3 reads CASSLLAGVSTDTQYF.

V and J are TRBV29-1 and TRBJ1-1; with no DNA, the TCRdb D assignment of TRBD1 cannot be verified. Germline V gives CDR1 SQVTM, CDR2 ANQGSEA. The CDR3 runs 14 residues. The CDR3 protein is CSVEGDSPNTEAFF. Using reference TRBV29-1 and TRBJ1-1 for the parts outside the CDR3, the full variable domain is SAVISQKPSRDICQRGTSLTIQCQVDSQVTMMFWYRQQPGQSLTLIATANQGSEATYESGFVIDKFPISRPNLTFSTLTVSNMSPEDSSIYLCSVEGDSPNTEAFFGQGTRLTVV.

The chain carries TRBV2 and TRBJ2-7. The CDR3 runs 14 residues. CDR1 and CDR2 (germline): SNHLY, FYNNEI. The CDR3 sequence: CASNRRSPGYEQYF.

The chain is built from TRBV12-3 or TRBV12-4 and TRBJ2-1; TCRdb calls TRBD2, which cannot be checked without DNA. The CDR3 contains 15 residues. The CDR3 loop is CASSFLTSGDNEQFF.

This rearrangement joins TRBV12-3 or TRBV12-4 to TRBJ2-1; TCRdb picks TRBD1, but there is no DNA to check that call. The CDR3 spans 11 residues. CDR3 residues: CASSRAGRQFF.

The chain has TRBV3-1 and TRBJ2-2. Germline loops: CDR1 LGHDT, CDR2 YNNKEL (reference sequence). This CDR3 contains 16 residues. CDR3: CASSQLVMVSTGELFF.

The chain combines TRBV12-3 or TRBV12-4 with TRBJ1-4; TCRdb picks TRBD1, but there is no DNA to check that call. The CDR3 is 16 amino acids. The CDR3 loop reads CASSLAGTLPNEKLFF.

This chain uses TRBV3-1 with TRBJ2-5; TCRdb's D call of TRBD1 is untestable without DNA. Germline V gene lookup returns CDR1 LGHDT and CDR2 YNNKEL (reference sequence). This CDR3 is 13 amino acids long. The CDR3: CASGLRGIETQYF.

The chain joins TRBV6-2 or TRBV6-3 to TRBJ2-7; the TCRdb D gene call, TRBD1, has no DNA to confirm it. CDR1 is MNHEY and CDR2 is SVGEGT in the germline V gene. The CDR3 contains 12 residues. CDR3 residues: CASGVGAGEQYF.

The chain has TRBV15 and TRBJ2-5; TCRdb outputs TRBD1, but without DNA this stays unchecked. This CDR3 is 15 amino acids long. The germline gives CDR1 LNHNV, CDR2 YYDKDF (reference sequence). CDR3 sequence reads: CATSRGGQVGETQYF.

This rearrangement joins TRBV12-3 or TRBV12-4 to TRBJ1-2. CDR3 length: 13 amino acids. CDR3 region: CASSLGQVGGYTF.

The V and J genes are TRBV6-5 and TRBJ1-1; TCRdb's D call, TRBD1, is unchecked because there is no DNA. In germline, CDR1 is MNHEY, CDR2 SVGAGI. The CDR3 extends over 18 amino acids. The CDR3 region is CASSSSKRQGSPNTEAFF.

This chain joins TRBV12-3 or TRBV12-4 and TRBJ1-2; TCRdb's D gene call, TRBD1, goes unchecked for lack of DNA. This CDR3 is 14 amino acids long. This chain's CDR3 is CASSTQGRGYGYTF.

The chain joins TRBV6-1 to TRBJ2-7. Germline V gene lookup returns CDR1 MNHNS and CDR2 SASEGT. The CDR3 is 13 residues long. This CDR3 reads CASSTRNSYEQYF.

V gene TRBV15 combines with J gene TRBJ2-1; as DNA is missing, the TRBD2 call by TCRdb cannot be tested. This CDR3 is built from 18 residues. Germline CDR1 LNHNV, CDR2 YYDKDF (reference sequence). Here the CDR3 reads CATSRAILVSGGGDEQFF.

The CDR3 spells CASSQDRGEAFF. This rearrangement joins TRBV7-8 to TRBJ1-1; TCRdb names TRBD1, which stays unverified in the absence of DNA. This CDR3 has 12 amino acids. Germline V gene sequence: CDR1 SGHVS, CDR2 FQNEAQ.

The rearrangement joins TRBV29-1 to TRBJ2-7; TCRdb's D call, TRBD1, is unchecked because there is no DNA. The CDR3 loop spans 14 amino acids. The germline gives CDR1 SQVTM, CDR2 ANQGSEA. The CDR3 protein is CSVGTGRGSYEQYF.

CDR3 amino acids: CASSQERVNEQYF. The chain recombines TRBV14 with TRBJ2-7. This CDR3 has 13 residues. Germline values: CDR1 SGHDN, CDR2 FVKESK.

The chain combines TRBV6-5 with TRBJ1-1; TCRdb selects TRBD1, and the lack of DNA leaves this call unchecked. This CDR3 region has 12 residues. CDR1 MNHEY and CDR2 SVGAGI come from the germline V gene. CDR3 in amino acids: CATQPQGAEAFF.

The rearrangement joins TRBV5-1 to TRBJ2-7; the D call of TRBD1 rests on TCRdb alone, since no DNA is present to check it. This CDR3 comprises 15 residues. Germline values: CDR1 SGHRS, CDR2 YFSETQ. The CDR3 loop is CASSTGAGVGYEQYF.

CDR3 protein: CASSSGQGWENTEAFF. This rearrangement joins TRBV7-9 to TRBJ1-1; with no DNA, the TCRdb D assignment of TRBD1 cannot be verified. The CDR3 loop spans 16 amino acids. CDR1 and CDR2 (germline): SEHNR, FQNEAQ (reference sequence).

V usage is TRBV3-1 and J usage is TRBJ2-4; TCRdb's assignment of TRBD2 cannot be checked, as there is no DNA. Germline-derived CDR1 and CDR2 are LGHDT and YNNKEL (reference sequence). The length of the CDR3 is 14 residues. CDR3: CASSLSGAGNIQYF.

This sequence joins TRBV5-1 and TRBJ2-3; TCRdb's assignment of TRBD1 cannot be checked, as there is no DNA. The CDR3 has 16 residues. The germline gives CDR1 SGHRS, CDR2 YFSETQ. CDR3 amino acids: CASSFGTNRGRDTQYF.

The genes are TRBV28 and TRBJ1-2; the TRBD1 assignment by TCRdb is unverifiable without DNA. The CDR3 length is 14 residues. The germline CDR1 and CDR2 sequences are MDHEN and SYDVKM. The CDR3 protein is CASSFSRGNYGYTF.

The genes are TRBV20-1 and TRBJ2-7; without DNA, the TCRdb call of TRBD2 cannot be checked. From germline, CDR1 is DFQATT and CDR2 SNEGSKA (reference sequence). This CDR3 contains 14 residues. The chain's CDR3 is CSASSSGGDYEQYF.